This T cell receptor (beta chain) was recovered during a study of OX40 agonist ivuxolimab in advanced cancers. Study information: Patients got intravenous ivuxolimab at 0.01 to 10 mg/kg every 2 weeks. Dose-escalation subjects each had hepatocellular carcinoma, melanoma, renal cell or head and neck cancer. With a range of 23 to 79, age averaged roughly 60 years, and 65% to 90% were male.

Whole-study findings and limits: There were, on average, more expanded clones in CD8+ T cells than in CD4+.

Using immunoSEQ multiplex PCR, the repertoire was profiled, and TCRdb retains in-frame clones only, with some absent. The sample shows 60,000 or so clones, more than 70% of them seen only once. In this sample, this clone turned up once. The antigen is not known. Germline loops: CDR1 SNHLY, CDR2 FYNNEI. The junction had 8 bases not matched to a gene; V was cut back by 6 bases and J by 5 bases. The CDR3 is 15 amino acids. The input for sequencing was CD4+ or CD8+ T cells sorted from blood, taken in a trial of the OX40 agonist ivuxolimab. This clonotype was sampled from an adult with an advanced solid tumor such as melanoma, head and neck, liver or kidney cancer. This chain joins TRBV2 and TRBJ2-3, with 10 bases matching TRBD2. Here the CDR3 reads CASRTLAGAGDTQYF. In DNA form, the CDR3 reads TGTGCCAGCAGGACCCTAGCGGGAGCGGGAGATACGCAGTATTTT.